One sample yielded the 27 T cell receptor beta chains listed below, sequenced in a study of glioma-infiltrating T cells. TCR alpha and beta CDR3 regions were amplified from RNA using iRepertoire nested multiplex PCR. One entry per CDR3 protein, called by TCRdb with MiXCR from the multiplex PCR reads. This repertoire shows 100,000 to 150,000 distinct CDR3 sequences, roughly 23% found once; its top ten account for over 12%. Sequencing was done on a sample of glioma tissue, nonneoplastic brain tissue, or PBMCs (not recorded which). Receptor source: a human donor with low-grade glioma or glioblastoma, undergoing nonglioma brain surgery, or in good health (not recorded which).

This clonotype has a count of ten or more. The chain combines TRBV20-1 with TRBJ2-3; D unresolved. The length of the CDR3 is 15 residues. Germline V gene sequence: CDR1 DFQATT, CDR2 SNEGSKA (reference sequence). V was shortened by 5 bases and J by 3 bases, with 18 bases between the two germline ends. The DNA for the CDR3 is TGCAGTGCTCCGGCAGGCAGCCCTAATACAGATACGCAGTATTTT. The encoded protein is CSAPAGSPNTDTQYF.

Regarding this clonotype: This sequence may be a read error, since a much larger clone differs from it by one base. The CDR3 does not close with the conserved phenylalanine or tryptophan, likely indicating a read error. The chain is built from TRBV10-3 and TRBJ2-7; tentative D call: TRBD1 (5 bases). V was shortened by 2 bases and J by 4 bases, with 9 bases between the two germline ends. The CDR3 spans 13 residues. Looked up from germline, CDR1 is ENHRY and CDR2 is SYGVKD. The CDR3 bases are TGTGCCATCAGTGAGAGACAGAATTACGAGCAGTACTTA. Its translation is CAISERQNYEQYL.

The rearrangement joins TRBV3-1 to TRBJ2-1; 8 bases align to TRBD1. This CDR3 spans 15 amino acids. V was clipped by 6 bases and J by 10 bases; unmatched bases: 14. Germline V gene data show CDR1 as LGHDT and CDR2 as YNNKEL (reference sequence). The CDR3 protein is CASSPISGQAREQFF. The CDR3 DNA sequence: TGTGCCAGCAGTCCAATATCGGGACAGGCCAGGGAGCAGTTCTTC.

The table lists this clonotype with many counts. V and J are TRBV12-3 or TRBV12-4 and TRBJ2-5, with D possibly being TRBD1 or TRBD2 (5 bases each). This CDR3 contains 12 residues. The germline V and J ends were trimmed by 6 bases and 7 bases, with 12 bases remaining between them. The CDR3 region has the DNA TGTGCCAGCAGGGGGGATGGGGGGACCCAGTACTTC. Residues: CASRGDGGTQYF.

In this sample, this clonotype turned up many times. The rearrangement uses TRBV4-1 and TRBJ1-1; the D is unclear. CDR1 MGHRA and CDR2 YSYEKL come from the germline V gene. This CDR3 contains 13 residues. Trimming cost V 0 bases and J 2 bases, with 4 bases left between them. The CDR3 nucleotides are TGCGCCAGCAGCCAAGAAGCAAACACTGAAGCTTTCTTT. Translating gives CASSQEANTEAFF.

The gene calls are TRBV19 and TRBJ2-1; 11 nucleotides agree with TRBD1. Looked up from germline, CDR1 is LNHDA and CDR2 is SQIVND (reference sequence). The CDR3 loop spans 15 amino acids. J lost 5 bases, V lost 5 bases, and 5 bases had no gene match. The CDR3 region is CASSGTGGRNNEQFF. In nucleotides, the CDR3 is TGTGCCAGTAGTGGGACAGGGGGTCGAAACAATGAGCAGTTCTTC.

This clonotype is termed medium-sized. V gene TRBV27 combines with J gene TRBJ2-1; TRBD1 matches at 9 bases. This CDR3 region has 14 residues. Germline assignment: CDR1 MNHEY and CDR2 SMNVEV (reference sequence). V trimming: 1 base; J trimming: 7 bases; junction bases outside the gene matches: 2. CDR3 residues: CASSLFGQGNEQFF. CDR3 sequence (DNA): TGTGCCAGCAGTTTATTTGGACAGGGGAATGAGCAGTTCTTC.

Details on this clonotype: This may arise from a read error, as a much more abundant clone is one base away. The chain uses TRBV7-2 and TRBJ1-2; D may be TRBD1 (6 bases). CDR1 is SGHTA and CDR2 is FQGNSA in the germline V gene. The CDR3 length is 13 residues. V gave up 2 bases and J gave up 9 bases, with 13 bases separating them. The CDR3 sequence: CASSLPPGECYTF. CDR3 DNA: TGTGCCAGCAGCTTACCCCCAGGGGAATGCTACACCTTC.

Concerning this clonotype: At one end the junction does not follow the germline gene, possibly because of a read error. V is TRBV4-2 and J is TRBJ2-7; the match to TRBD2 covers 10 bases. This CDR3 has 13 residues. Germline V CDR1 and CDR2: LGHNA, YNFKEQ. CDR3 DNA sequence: TGTGCCAGCAGCCAAGATCCTAGCGGGAGCCCCGTTTTC. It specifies CASSQDPSGSPVF.

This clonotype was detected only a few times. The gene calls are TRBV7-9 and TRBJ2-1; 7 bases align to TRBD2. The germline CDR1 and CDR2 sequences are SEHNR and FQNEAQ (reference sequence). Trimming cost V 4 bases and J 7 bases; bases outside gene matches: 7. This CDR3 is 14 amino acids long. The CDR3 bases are TGTGCCAGCAGCTCAGCGACTAGCAGGAATGAGCAGTTCTTC. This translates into CASSSATSRNEQFF.

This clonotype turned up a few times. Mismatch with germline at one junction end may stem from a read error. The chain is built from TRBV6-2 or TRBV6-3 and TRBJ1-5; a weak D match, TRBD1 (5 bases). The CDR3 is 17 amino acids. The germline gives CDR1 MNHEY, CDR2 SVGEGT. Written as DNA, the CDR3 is TGTGCCGGCAGTTCCATAGGGGCCCCGTCGGCCCATCAGCCCCAGCATTTT. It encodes CAGSSIGAPSAHQPQHF.

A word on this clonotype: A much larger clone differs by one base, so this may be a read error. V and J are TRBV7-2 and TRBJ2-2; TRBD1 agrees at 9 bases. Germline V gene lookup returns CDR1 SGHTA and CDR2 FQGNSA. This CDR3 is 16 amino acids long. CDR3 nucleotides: TGTGGCAGCAGCTTACCCGGGACAGGGATGGCCGGGGAGCTGTTTTTT. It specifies CGSSLPGTGMAGELFF. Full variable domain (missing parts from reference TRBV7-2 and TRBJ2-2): GAGVSQSPSNKVTEKGKDVELRCDPISGHTALYWYRQSLGQGLEFLIYFQGNSAPDKSGLPSDRFSAERTGGSVSTLTIQRTQQEDSAVYLCGSSLPGTGMAGELFFGEGSRLTVL.

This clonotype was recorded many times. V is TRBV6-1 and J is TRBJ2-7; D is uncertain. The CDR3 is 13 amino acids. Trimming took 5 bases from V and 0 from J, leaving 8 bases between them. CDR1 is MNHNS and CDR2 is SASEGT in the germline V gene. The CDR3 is CASSSADSYEQYF. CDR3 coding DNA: TGTGCCAGCAGTTCCGCGGACTCCTACGAGCAGTACTTC.

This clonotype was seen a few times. This CDR3 is CASSPSSGRGPETQYF. CDR3 in DNA: TGCGCCAGCAGCCCCTCTAGCGGGAGGGGTCCAGAGACCCAGTACTTC. The genes are TRBV4-1 and TRBJ2-5; 12 bases map to TRBD2. With V trimmed by 4 bases and J by 4 bases, 7 bases remained unmatched. Per the germline V gene, CDR1 is MGHRA and CDR2 is YSYEKL. The CDR3 is made up of 16 amino acids.

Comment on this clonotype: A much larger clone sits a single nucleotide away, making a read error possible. CDR3 nucleotides: TGTGCCAGTAGTACGTACTCCCCCAGCGCAGATACGCAGTATTTT. Its protein is CASSTYSPSADTQYF. The chain employs TRBV19 and TRBJ2-3; D is ambiguous. The germline gives CDR1 LNHDA, CDR2 SQIVND (reference sequence). The CDR3 is made up of 15 amino acids. Trimming pared 4 bases from V and 4 bases from J, leaving 15 bases between.

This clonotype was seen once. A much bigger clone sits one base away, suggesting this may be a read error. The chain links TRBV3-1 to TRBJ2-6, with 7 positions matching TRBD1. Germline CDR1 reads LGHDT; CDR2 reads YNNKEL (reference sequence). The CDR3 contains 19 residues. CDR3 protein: CASSQEFPGGISGANALTF. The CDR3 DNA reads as TGTGCCAGCAGCCAAGAGTTTCCAGGGGGAATCTCTGGGGCCAACGCCCTGACTTTC.

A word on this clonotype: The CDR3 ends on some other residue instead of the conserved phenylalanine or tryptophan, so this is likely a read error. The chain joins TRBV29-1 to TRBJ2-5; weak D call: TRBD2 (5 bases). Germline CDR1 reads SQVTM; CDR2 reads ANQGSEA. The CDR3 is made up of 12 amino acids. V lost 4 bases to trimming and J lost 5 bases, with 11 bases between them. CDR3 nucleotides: TGCAGCGTTGGGAGGCAGCGGGAGACCCAGTACTCC. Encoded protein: CSVGRQRETQYS.

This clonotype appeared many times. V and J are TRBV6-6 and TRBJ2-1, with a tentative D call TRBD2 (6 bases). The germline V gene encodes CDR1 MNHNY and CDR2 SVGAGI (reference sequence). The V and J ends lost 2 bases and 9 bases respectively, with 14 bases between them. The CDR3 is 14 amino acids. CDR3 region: CASSYGEVRGEQFF. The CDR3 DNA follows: TGTGCCAGCAGTTACGGGGAGGTCCGGGGTGAGCAGTTCTTC.

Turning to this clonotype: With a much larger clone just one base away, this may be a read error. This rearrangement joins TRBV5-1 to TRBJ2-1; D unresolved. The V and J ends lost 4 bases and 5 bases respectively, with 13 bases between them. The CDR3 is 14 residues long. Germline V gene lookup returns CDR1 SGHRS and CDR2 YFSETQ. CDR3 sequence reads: CASSPSGKNNEQFF. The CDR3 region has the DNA TGCGCCAGCAGCCCGTCGGGCAAGAACAATGAGCAGTTCTTC.

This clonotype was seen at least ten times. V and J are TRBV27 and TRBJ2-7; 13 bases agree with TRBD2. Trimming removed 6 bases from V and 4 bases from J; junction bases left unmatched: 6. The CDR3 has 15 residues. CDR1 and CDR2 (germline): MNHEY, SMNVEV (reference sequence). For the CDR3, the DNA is TGTGCCAGCAGGCCCGGGACTAGCGGGATTTACGAGCAGTACTTC. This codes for CASRPGTSGIYEQYF.

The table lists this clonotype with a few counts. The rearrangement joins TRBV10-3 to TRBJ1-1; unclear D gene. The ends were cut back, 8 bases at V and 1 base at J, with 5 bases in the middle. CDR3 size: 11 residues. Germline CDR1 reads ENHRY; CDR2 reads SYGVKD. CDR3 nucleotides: TGTGCCATCGGAAAGAACACTGAAGCTTTCTTT. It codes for CAIGKNTEAFF.

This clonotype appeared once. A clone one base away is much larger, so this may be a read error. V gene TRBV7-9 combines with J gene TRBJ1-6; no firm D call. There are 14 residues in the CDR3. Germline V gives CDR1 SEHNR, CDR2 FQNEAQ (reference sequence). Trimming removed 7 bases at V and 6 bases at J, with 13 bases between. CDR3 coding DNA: TGTGCCAGCATCTCGGGCAGCTTTAATTCACCCCTCCACTTT. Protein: CASISGSFNSPLHF. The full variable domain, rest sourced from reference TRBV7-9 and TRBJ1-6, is DTGVSQNPRHKITKRGQNVTFRCDPISEHNRLYWYRQTLGQGPEFLTYFQNEAQLEKSRLLSDRFSAERPKGSFSTLEIQRTEQGDSAMYLCASISGSFNSPLHFGNGTRLTVT.

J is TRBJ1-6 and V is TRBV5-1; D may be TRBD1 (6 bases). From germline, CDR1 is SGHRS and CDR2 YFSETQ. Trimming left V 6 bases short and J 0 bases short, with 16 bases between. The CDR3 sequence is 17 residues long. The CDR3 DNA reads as TGCGCCAGCAACCGGACAGAACAGAGCTCCTATAATTCACCCCTCCACTTT. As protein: CASNRTEQSSYNSPLHF.

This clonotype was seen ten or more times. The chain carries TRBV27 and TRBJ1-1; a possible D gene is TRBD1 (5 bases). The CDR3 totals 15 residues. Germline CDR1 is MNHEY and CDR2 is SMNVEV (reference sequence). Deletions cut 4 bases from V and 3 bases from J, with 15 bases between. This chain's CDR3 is CASSSLGTADTEAFF. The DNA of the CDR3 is TGTGCCAGCAGTTCCCTGGGGACGGCGGACACTGAAGCTTTCTTT.

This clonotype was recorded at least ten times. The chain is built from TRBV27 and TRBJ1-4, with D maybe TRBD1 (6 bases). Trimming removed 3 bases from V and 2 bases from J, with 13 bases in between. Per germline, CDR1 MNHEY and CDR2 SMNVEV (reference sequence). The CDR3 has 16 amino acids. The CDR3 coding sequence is TGTGCCAGCAGTTTGGGGACACCCTCTACTAATGAAAAACTGTTTTTT. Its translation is CASSLGTPSTNEKLFF.

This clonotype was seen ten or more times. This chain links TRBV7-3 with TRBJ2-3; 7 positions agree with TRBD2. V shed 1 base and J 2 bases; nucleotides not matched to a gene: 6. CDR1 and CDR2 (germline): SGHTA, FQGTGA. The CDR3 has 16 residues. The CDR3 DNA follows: TGTGCCAGCAGCTTAATCCCTAGCGGCTCCACAGATACGCAGTATTTT. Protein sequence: CASSLIPSGSTDTQYF.

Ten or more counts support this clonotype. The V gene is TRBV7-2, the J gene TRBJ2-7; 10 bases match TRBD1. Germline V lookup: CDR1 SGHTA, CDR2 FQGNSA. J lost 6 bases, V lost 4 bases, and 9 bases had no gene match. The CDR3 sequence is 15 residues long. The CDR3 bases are TGTGCCAGCAGCTCCCGACAGGGGGCAATTGGCGAGCAGTACTTC. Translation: CASSSRQGAIGEQYF.